A selection of T cell receptor beta chains follows, all from one sample in a study of blood T cells in healthy people across ages. One entry per CDR3 protein results from TCRdb running MiXCR on the 5' RACE reads. The table has about 780,000 distinct CDR3 sequences, 60% to 80% seen once; the top ten hold approximately 30%. Material for sequencing was blood. The receptors here all came from a man aged 25-45 years in good health. Both conserved end residues are part of each CDR3. The order of the fields is D gene, J gene, clone size, V gene, CDR3 protein, CDR3 DNA. The D gene is left open where the match is weak. Only part of the rows carry a size: once, few, many, or a class if the clone is expanded.

NA | TRBJ1-5 | NA | TRBV29-1 | CSASNQPQHF | TGCAGCGCCAGCAATCAGCCCCAGCATTTT
TRBD2 | TRBJ2-7 | few | TRBV27 | CASSPYSSGDIVYEQYF | TGTGCCAGCAGTCCCTACTCTAGCGGGGACATAGTCTACGAGCAGTACTTC
TRBD2 | TRBJ2-1 | NA | TRBV4-3 | CASSQVRQRGLPNEQFF | TGCGCCAGCAGCCAAGTCCGGCAGCGGGGGTTACCAAATGAGCAGTTCTTC
NA | TRBJ2-1 | NA | TRBV6-2/TRBV6-3 | CASSYSRAIEQFF | TGTGCCAGCAGTTACTCACGGGCCATCGAGCAGTTCTTC
NA | TRBJ2-1 | NA | TRBV12-3/TRBV12-4 | CASKKVPPDNEQFF | TGTGCCAGCAAGAAGGTCCCCCCTGACAATGAGCAGTTCTTC
NA | TRBJ1-5 | NA | TRBV7-3 | CASSVTGNRPQHF | TGTGCCAGCAGCGTAACCGGCAATCGGCCCCAGCATTTT
NA | TRBJ2-5 | NA | TRBV15 | CATSRDHAGQDGETQYF | TGTGCCACCAGCAGAGATCATGCGGGTCAGGATGGAGAGACCCAGTACTTC
NA | TRBJ1-5 | NA | TRBV3-1 | CASSQNNRVAEDQPQHF | TGTGCCAGCAGCCAAAACAACAGGGTAGCAGAGGATCAGCCCCAGCATTTT
NA | TRBJ2-5 | few | TRBV7-2 | CASSSPRLKETQYF | TGTGCCAGCAGCTCCCCCCGGCTAAAAGAGACCCAGTACTTC
TRBD1 | TRBJ1-4 | NA | TRBV4-3 | CASSQDLRGRGEKLFF | TGCGCCAGCAGCCAAGACTTGAGGGGGCGTGGTGAAAAACTGTTTTTT
TRBD1 | TRBJ2-7 | few | TRBV6-2/TRBV6-3 | CASSRQGARNEQYF | TGTGCCAGCAGCAGACAGGGGGCTCGGAACGAGCAGTACTTC
TRBD1 | TRBJ1-1 | NA | TRBV6-6 | CASNGQGSTEAFF | TGTGCCAGCAACGGACAGGGGAGCACTGAAGCTTTCTTT
TRBD2 | TRBJ2-5 | NA | TRBV5-5 | CASSPAGLAAQETQYF | TGTGCCAGCAGCCCGGCGGGACTAGCGGCCCAAGAGACCCAGTACTTC
NA | TRBJ1-2 | few | TRBV29-1 | CSVDWGANYGYTF | TGCAGCGTTGATTGGGGGGCCAACTATGGCTACACCTTC
TRBD2 | TRBJ2-3 | once | TRBV7-3 | CASSSSGSSTDTQYF | TGTGCCAGCAGCTCTAGCGGATCTAGCACAGATACGCAGTATTTT
TRBD2 | TRBJ2-7 | NA | TRBV27 | CASSPFISGGTYEQYF | TGTGCCAGCAGCCCTTTTATAAGCGGGGGTACCTACGAGCAGTACTTC
TRBD2 | TRBJ2-1 | few | TRBV20-1 | CSANSGESSYNEQFF | TGCAGTGCCAACAGCGGGGAGAGCTCCTACAATGAGCAGTTCTTC
NA | TRBJ1-6 | NA | TRBV7-9 | CASSLDWGSNSPLHF | TGTGCCAGCAGCTTAGACTGGGGTTCAAATTCACCCCTCCACTTT
NA | TRBJ1-2 | NA | TRBV11-1 | CASSSPLLNDYTF | TGTGCCAGCAGTTCCCCCCTTCTCAATGACTACACCTTC
TRBD2 | TRBJ2-1 | NA | TRBV29-1 | CNAGGRGRNNEQFF | TGCAACGCAGGCGGGAGGGGGAGGAACAATGAGCAGTTCTTC
NA | TRBJ1-2 | NA | TRBV7-2 | CASSYTGELNNYGYTF | TGTGCCAGCAGCTACACGGGGGAACTAAATAACTATGGCTACACCTTC
NA | TRBJ2-2 | NA | TRBV7-2 | CASSFPGQDSDHTGELFF | TGTGCCAGCAGCTTTCCCGGTCAGGACAGCGATCACACCGGGGAGCTGTTTTTT
NA | TRBJ2-7 | few | TRBV27 | CASSFYSGTGYEQYF | TGTGCCAGCAGTTTCTACTCCGGGACGGGGTACGAGCAGTACTTC
NA | TRBJ1-1 | NA | TRBV6-2/TRBV6-3 | CASSYGGARTEAFF | TGTGCCAGCAGTTACGGTGGGGCGAGGACTGAAGCTTTCTTT
TRBD2 | TRBJ2-7 | NA | TRBV6-5 | CASSYLASGTYEQYF | TGTGCCAGCAGTTACTTGGCTAGCGGAACCTACGAGCAGTACTTC
NA | TRBJ1-2 | NA | TRBV7-2 | CASSLLGQADYGYTF | TGTGCCAGCAGCTTATTGGGGCAGGCGGACTATGGCTACACCTTC
NA | TRBJ2-3 | NA | TRBV4-2 | CASSQDQGGGAGTDTQYF | TGTGCCAGCAGCCAAGATCAAGGTGGGGGGGCGGGTACAGATACGCAGTATTTT
NA | TRBJ2-3 | NA | TRBV6-2/TRBV6-3 | CASITGGTTDTQYF | TGTGCCAGCATAACCGGGGGCACCACAGATACGCAGTATTTT
NA | TRBJ2-5 | NA | TRBV3-1 | CASSQDPLGVGVETQYF | TGTGCCAGCAGCCAAGATCCACTAGGGGTCGGAGTGGAGACCCAGTACTTC
NA | TRBJ2-1 | NA | TRBV14 | CASSQDLGFGNEQFF | TGTGCCAGCAGCCAAGATCTGGGTTTTGGGAATGAGCAGTTCTTC
NA | TRBJ2-1 | NA | TRBV10-3 | CAIKIASDEQFF | TGTGCCATCAAAATAGCGTCGGATGAGCAGTTCTTC
NA | TRBJ2-3 | few | TRBV3-1 | CASSQDDYTDTQYF | TGTGCCAGCAGCCAAGATGACTACACAGATACGCAGTATTTT
NA | TRBJ2-1 | NA | TRBV7-7 | CASSLDGSNEQFF | TGTGCCAGCAGCTTAGACGGGAGCAATGAGCAGTTCTTC
TRBD1 | TRBJ1-5 | NA | TRBV15 | CATSGTGSNQPQHF | TGTGCCACCAGCGGGACAGGGAGCAATCAGCCCCAGCATTTT
NA | TRBJ2-1 | few | TRBV2 | CASRTRGYEQFF | TGTGCCAGCAGGACTAGAGGGTATGAGCAGTTCTTC
NA | TRBJ2-7 | many | TRBV5-1 | CASSSGPGSYEQYF | TGCGCCAGCAGCTCAGGGCCTGGCTCCTACGAGCAGTACTTC
NA | TRBJ2-7 | few | TRBV29-1 | CSVVGRLTYEQYF | TGCAGCGTCGTGGGTAGACTCACCTACGAGCAGTACTTC
NA | TRBJ1-1 | NA | TRBV7-2 | CASSLFTEAFF | TGTGCCAGCAGCTTATTCACTGAAGCTTTCTTT
TRBD2 | TRBJ2-2 | NA | TRBV20-1 | CSAGLAVTGELFF | TGCAGTGCTGGACTAGCAGTCACCGGGGAGCTGTTTTTT
NA | TRBJ2-5 | NA | TRBV7-9 | CASSYGARWGRQETQYF | TGTGCCAGCAGCTACGGCGCCCGTTGGGGGCGACAAGAGACCCAGTACTTC
TRBD1 | TRBJ1-6 | NA | TRBV12-3/TRBV12-4 | CASSLKGQGARNSPLHF | TGTGCCAGCAGTTTAAAGGGACAGGGGGCGAGGAATTCACCCCTCCACTTT
NA | TRBJ2-1 | NA | TRBV7-2 | CASSLGGVYNEQFF | TGTGCCAGCAGCTTAGGTGGGGTTTACAATGAGCAGTTCTTC
TRBD1 | TRBJ2-1 | NA | TRBV6-2/TRBV6-3 | CASSRRTGQPYNEQFF | TGTGCCAGCAGCCGAAGGACAGGTCAACCCTACAATGAGCAGTTCTTC
TRBD2 | TRBJ2-1 | once | TRBV28 | CASSQGLAGDANEQFF | TGTGCCAGCAGCCAGGGACTAGCGGGGGATGCGAATGAGCAGTTCTTC
NA | TRBJ2-7 | NA | TRBV7-8 | CASSLVKWDEQYF | TGTGCCAGCAGCTTAGTAAAATGGGACGAGCAGTACTTC
NA | TRBJ1-1 | NA | TRBV4-2 | CASSQDEQVNTEAFF | TGTGCCAGCAGCCAAGATGAACAGGTTAACACTGAAGCTTTCTTT
NA | TRBJ2-7 | few | TRBV9 | CASSRDGRSYEQYF | TGTGCCAGCAGTCGGGACGGGAGATCCTACGAGCAGTACTTC
NA | TRBJ2-2 | many | TRBV5-1 | CASSTGLQAGELFF | TGCGCCAGCAGCACGGGACTTCAGGCCGGGGAGCTGTTTTTT
TRBD1 | TRBJ2-7 | many | TRBV4-2 | CASSQGGQGTFYEQYF | TGTGCCAGCAGCCAAGGAGGACAGGGGACCTTCTACGAGCAGTACTTC
TRBD2 | TRBJ2-5 | NA | TRBV29-1 | CSVGRTSGGQETQYF | TGCAGCGTTGGGCGGACTAGCGGGGGCCAAGAGACCCAGTACTTC
NA | TRBJ2-7 | once | TRBV20-1 | CSAAVGPVYEQYF | TGCAGTGCTGCGGTGGGGCCGGTTTACGAGCAGTACTTC